This T cell receptor beta chain is from a study of beta chain features in type 1 diabetes. The study, taken as a whole, reports: Type 1 diabetes patients had moderately but significantly shorter TCRB CDR3s in all four CD4+ subsets. Reduced insertions and increased deletions marked VDJ junctions in type 1 diabetes patients. PCR, the amplification step, might favor shorter templates, equally in patients and controls.

The CDR3 has 12 residues. Germline trimming cut 8 bases from V and 6 bases from J; bases unmatched to any gene: 7. CDR1 SGHVT and CDR2 SQSDAQ come from the germline V gene. TCRB transcripts that were expressed got sequenced, as all of the isolated RNA had been reverse transcribed. TCRdb's copy holds only in-frame clones and misses some; the assay was immunoSEQ multiplex PCR. The data contain some 640,000 clones, over 13% of them singletons. This clone has a handful of counts. Antigen unknown. The clonotype was recovered from a man aged 18 to 35 with type 1 diabetes. The sequenced sample consisted of naive CD4+ T cells from blood. The rearrangement links TRBV7-4 to TRBJ2-7; 7 positions agree with TRBD1. In DNA form, the CDR3 reads TGTGCCAGCGGAAGACAGGGCTTCGAGCAGTACTTC. Protein sequence: CASGRQGFEQYF. The full variable domain, rest sourced from reference TRBV7-4 and TRBJ2-7, is GAGVSQSPRYKVAKRGRDVALRCDSISGHVTLYWYRQTLGQGSEVLTYSQSDAQRDKSGRPSGRFSAERPERSVSTLKIQRTEQGDSAVYLCASGRQGFEQYFGPGTRLTVT.